This T cell receptor (beta chain) was found in a study of a mutant IDH1 vaccine in newly diagnosed glioma. About the study: Treated patients, averaging around 40 years, were about 62% male and roughly 40% female. Every participant had undergone radiotherapy, temozolomide, or both before, and most underwent both.

Produced via immunoSEQ multiplex PCR; TCRdb's table is partial and in-frame only. The repertoire holds about 38,000 clones, with approximately 78% as singletons. Remarks on this clone: Antigen: not known.

The time point was: baseline, week 1 (first vaccination visit). Treatment: pre-vaccination baseline after standard-of-care therapy. V was trimmed by 0 bases and J by 10 bases, leaving 4 bases between them. The length of the CDR3 is 12 residues. CDR1 KGHSH and CDR2 LQKENI come from the germline V gene. Overall study findings and caveats: The authors found pseudoprogression apparently unrelated to changes in top peripheral T cell clonotypes.

The chain couples TRBV18 to TRBJ1-6; D is undetermined. Sequences were derived from PBMCs, sampled from a glioma patient treated with radiotherapy, temozolomide or both. This receptor was identified in a man aged 35 to 55 with glioma. Some clones in this sample may be carry-over from other donors' samples. The CDR3 bases are TGTGCCAGCTCACCACCGGGCTCACCCCTCCACTTT. Its protein product is CASSPPGSPLHF.